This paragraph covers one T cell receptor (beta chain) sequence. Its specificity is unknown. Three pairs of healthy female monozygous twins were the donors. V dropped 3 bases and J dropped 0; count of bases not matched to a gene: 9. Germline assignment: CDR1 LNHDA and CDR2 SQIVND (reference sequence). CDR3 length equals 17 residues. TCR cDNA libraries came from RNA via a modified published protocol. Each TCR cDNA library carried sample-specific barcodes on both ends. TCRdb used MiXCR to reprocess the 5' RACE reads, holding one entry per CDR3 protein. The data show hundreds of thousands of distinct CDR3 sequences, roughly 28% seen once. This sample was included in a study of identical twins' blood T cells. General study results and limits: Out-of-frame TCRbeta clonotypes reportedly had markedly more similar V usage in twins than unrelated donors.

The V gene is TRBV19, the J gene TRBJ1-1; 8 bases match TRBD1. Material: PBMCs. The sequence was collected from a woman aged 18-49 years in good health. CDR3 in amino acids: CASSMGSQGALNTEAFF. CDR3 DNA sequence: TGTGCCAGTAGTATGGGGTCTCAGGGGGCCTTGAACACTGAAGCTTTCTTT.